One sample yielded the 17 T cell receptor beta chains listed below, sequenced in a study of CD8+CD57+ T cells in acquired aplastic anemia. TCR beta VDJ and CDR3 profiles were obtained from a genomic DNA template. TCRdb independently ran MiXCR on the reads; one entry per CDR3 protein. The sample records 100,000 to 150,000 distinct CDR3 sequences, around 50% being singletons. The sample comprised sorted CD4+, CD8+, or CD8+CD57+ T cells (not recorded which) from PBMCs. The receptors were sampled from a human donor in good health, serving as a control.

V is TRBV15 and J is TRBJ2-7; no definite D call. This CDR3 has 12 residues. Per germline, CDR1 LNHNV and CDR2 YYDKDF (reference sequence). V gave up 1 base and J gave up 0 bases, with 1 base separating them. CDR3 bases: TGTGCCACCAGCAGAGGCTCCTACGAGCAGTACTTC. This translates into CATSRGSYEQYF.

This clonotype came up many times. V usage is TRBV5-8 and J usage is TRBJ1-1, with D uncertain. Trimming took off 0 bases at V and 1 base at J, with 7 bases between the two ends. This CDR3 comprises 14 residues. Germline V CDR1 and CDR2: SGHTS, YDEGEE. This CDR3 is CASSLVAGNTEAFF. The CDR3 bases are TGTGCCAGCAGCTTGGTAGCGGGGAACACTGAAGCTTTCTTT.

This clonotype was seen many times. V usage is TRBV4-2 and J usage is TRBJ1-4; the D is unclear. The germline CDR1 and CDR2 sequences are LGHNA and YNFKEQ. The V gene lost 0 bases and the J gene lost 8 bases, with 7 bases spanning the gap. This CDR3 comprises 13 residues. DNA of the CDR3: TGTGCCAGCAGCCAAGAATGGAAAGAAAAACTGTTTTTT. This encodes CASSQEWKEKLFF.

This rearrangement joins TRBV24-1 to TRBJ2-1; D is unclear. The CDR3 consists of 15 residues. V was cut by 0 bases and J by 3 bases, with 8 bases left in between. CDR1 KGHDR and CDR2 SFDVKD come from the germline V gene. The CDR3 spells CATSDLAESYNEQFF. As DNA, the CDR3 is TGTGCCACCAGTGATTTGGCAGAAAGCTACAATGAGCAGTTCTTC.

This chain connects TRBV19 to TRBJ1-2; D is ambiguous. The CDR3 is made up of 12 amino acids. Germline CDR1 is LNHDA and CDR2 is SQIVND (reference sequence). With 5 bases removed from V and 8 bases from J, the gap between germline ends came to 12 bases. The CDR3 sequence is CASSPSSGGYTF. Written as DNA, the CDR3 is TGTGCCAGTAGTCCCTCTAGCGGGGGCTACACCTTC.

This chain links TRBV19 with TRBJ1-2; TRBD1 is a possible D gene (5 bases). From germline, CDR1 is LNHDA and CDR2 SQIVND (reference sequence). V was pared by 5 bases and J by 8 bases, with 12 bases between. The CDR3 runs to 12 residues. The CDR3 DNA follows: TGTGCCAGTAGTTCGCTTGGGGGGGGCTACACCTTC. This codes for CASSSLGGGYTF.

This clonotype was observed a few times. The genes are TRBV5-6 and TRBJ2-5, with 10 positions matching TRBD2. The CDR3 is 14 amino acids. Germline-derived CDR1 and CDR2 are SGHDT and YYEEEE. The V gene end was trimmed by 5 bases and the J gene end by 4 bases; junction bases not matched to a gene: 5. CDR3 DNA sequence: TGTGCCAGCAGACTAGCGGGGTCGGGAGAGACCCAGTACTTC. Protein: CASRLAGSGETQYF.

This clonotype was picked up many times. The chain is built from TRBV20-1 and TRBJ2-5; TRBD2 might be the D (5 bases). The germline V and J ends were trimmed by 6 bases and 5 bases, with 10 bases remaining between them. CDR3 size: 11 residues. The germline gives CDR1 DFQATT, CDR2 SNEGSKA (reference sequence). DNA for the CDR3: TGCAGTGCCCTGAAGCGGGAGACCCAGTACTTC. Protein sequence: CSALKRETQYF.

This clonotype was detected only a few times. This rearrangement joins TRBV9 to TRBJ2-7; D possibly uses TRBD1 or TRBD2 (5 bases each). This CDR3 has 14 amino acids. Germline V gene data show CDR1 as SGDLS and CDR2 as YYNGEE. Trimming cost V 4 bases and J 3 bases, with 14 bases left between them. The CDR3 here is CASSIRDGIYEQYF. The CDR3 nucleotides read TGTGCCAGCAGCATCCGGGACGGGATCTACGAGCAGTACTTC.

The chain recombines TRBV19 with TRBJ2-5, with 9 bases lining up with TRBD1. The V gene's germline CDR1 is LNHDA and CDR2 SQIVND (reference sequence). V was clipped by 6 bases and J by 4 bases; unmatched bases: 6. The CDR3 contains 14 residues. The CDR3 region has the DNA TGTGCCAGTAGCGCCCCGGGACAGGGAGAGACCCAGTACTTC. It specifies CASSAPGQGETQYF.

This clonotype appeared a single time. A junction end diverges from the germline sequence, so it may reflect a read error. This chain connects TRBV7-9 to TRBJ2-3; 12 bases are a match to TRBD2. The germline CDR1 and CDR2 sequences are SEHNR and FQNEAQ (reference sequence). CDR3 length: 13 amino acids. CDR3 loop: CVSSERTSGVQYF. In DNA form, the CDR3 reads TGTGTCAGCAGCGAACGGACTAGCGGGGTGCAGTATTTT.

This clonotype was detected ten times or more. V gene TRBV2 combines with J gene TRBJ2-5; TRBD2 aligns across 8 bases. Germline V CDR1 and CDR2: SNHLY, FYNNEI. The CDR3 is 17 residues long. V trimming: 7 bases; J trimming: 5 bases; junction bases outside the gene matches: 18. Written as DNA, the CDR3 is TGTGCCAGCAATCTCCCCGCGCAGGGGCCGGGGGGGGAGACCCAGTACTTC. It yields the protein CASNLPAQGPGGETQYF. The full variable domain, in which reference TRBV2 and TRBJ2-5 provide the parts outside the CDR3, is EPEVTQTPSHQVTQMGQEVILRCVPISNHLYFYWYRQILGQKVEFLVSFYNNEISEKSEIFDDQFSVERPDGSNFTLKIRSTKLEDSAMYFCASNLPAQGPGGETQYFGPGTRLLVL.

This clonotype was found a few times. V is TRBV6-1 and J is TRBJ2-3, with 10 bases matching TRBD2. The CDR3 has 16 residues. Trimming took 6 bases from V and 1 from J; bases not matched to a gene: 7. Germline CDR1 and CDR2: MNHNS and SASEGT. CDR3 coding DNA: TGTGCCAGCAGCCTGACCCTAGCGGGGGGCACAGATACGCAGTATTTT. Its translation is CASSLTLAGGTDTQYF.

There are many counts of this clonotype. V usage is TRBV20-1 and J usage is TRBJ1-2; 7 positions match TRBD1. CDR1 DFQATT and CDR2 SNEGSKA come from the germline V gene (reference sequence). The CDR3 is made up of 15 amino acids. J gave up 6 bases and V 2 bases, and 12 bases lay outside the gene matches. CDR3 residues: CSARSHNRQGDGYTF. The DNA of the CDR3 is TGCAGTGCTAGAAGTCACAACAGACAGGGTGATGGCTACACCTTC.

CDR3 DNA sequence: TGTGCCAGCAGCGTAGTGGCGGGGGCAAGCACAGATACGCAGTATTTT. Protein: CASSVVAGASTDTQYF. The V and J genes are TRBV9 and TRBJ2-3; possible D gene TRBD2, 7 bases. The V end lost 0 bases, the J end lost 0 bases, and 11 bases lay between the germline ends. In germline, CDR1 is SGDLS, CDR2 YYNGEE. The CDR3 has 16 amino acids. The variable domain in full, with the rest retrieved from reference TRBV9 and TRBJ2-3, is DSGVTQTPKHLITATGQRVTLRCSPRSGDLSVYWYQQSLDQGLQFLIQYYNGEERAKGNILERFSAQQFPDLHSELNLSSLELGDSALYFCASSVVAGASTDTQYFGPGTRLTVL.

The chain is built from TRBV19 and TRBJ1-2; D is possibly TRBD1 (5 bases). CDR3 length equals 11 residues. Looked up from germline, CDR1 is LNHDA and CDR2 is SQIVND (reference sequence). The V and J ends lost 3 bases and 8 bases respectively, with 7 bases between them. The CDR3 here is CASSIGTGYTF. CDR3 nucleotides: TGTGCCAGTAGTATCGGGACCGGCTACACCTTC.

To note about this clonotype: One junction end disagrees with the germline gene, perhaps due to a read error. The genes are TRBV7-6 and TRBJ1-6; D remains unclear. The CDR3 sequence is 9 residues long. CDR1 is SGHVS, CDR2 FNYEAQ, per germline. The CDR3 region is CASSLSGRF. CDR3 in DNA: TGTGCCAGCAGCTTATCCGGCCGCTTT.